Each of the 10 T cell receptor beta chains below was sequenced from the same sample in a study of T cell responses to AZD1222 COVID-19 vaccine. Here immunoSEQ multiplex PCR was the method, and the copy in TCRdb shows in-frame clones only, minus some. This repertoire shows fewer than 200,000 clones, approximately 91% found once; its top ten account for roughly 1.7%. Sample: peripheral blood, taken on day 0 of AZD1222 vaccination. The receptors here all came from an adult in good health.

The chain recombines TRBV28 with TRBJ2-3; TRBD2 agrees at 11 bases. Germline V CDR1 and CDR2: MDHEN, SYDVKM. The ends lost 8 bases at V and 4 bases at J; junction bases unmatched: 8. The CDR3 loop spans 15 amino acids. This CDR3 reads CASHAGTSGSDTQYF. The DNA of the CDR3 is TGTGCCAGCCACGCCGGGACTAGCGGCTCAGATACGCAGTATTTT.

V is TRBV5-1 and J is TRBJ2-1; D tentatively reads TRBD1 or TRBD2 (5 bases each). Germline assignment: CDR1 SGHRS and CDR2 YFSETQ. V lost 4 bases and J 5 bases, leaving 16 bases between the germline ends. The CDR3 consists of 15 residues. As DNA, the CDR3 is TGCGCCAGCAGCCGGGACGGGGTCCCGAACAATGAGCAGTTCTTC. Amino acid sequence: CASSRDGVPNNEQFF.

The chain couples TRBV27 to TRBJ1-6; unclear D gene. V gave up 6 bases and J gave up 4 bases, with 4 bases separating them. Germline V gene sequence: CDR1 MNHEY, CDR2 SMNVEV (reference sequence). The CDR3 has 12 amino acids. The CDR3 nucleotides read TGTGCCAGCAGCACATATAATTCACCCCTCCACTTT. Its translation: CASSTYNSPLHF.

The genes are TRBV5-4 and TRBJ1-2, with D uncertain. V was clipped by 0 bases and J by 8 bases, with 11 bases between them. From germline, CDR1 is SGHNT and CDR2 YYREEE (reference sequence). The CDR3 totals 13 residues. CDR3 bases: TGTGCCAGCAGCTTGGTCACAGATCGGGGCTACACCTTC. This translates into CASSLVTDRGYTF.

The V gene is TRBV14, the J gene TRBJ2-2; 7 positions agree with TRBD2. The CDR3 is 15 amino acids. J gave up 2 bases and V 3 bases, and 3 bases lay outside the gene matches. Germline V gene lookup returns CDR1 SGHDN and CDR2 FVKESK. CDR3 sequence: CASSHKRGNTGELFF. The CDR3 nucleotides are TGTGCCAGCAGCCATAAGCGGGGAAACACCGGGGAGCTGTTTTTT. Variable domain in full (rest from reference TRBV14 and TRBJ2-2): EAGVTQFPSHSVIEKGQTVTLRCDPISGHDNLYWYRRVMGKEIKFLLHFVKESKQDESGMPNNRFLAERTGGTYSTLKVQPAELEDSGVYFCASSHKRGNTGELFFGEGSRLTVL.

The CDR3 loop is CASSESGRGGRGYTF. CDR3 bases: TGTGCCAGCAGTGAATCTGGCAGGGGTGGTCGGGGCTACACCTTC. V usage is TRBV2 and J usage is TRBJ1-2, with D perhaps TRBD1 (6 bases). The CDR3 has 15 amino acids. The V end lost 2 bases, the J end lost 8 bases, and 18 bases lay between the germline ends. Germline assignment: CDR1 SNHLY and CDR2 FYNNEI.

Comments on this clone: The same CDR3 can be traced to other DNA sequences in this sample. The gene calls are TRBV7-2 and TRBJ2-1; D remains ambiguous. The germline V and J ends were trimmed by 5 bases and 4 bases, with 9 bases remaining between them. CDR1 and CDR2 (germline): SGHTA, FQGNSA. This CDR3 spans 13 amino acids. The CDR3 sequence: CASSPPSYNEQFF. The CDR3 DNA follows: TGTGCCAGCAGCCCCCCCTCTTACAATGAGCAGTTCTTC. The full variable domain, rest sourced from reference TRBV7-2 and TRBJ2-1, is GAGVSQSPSNKVTEKGKDVELRCDPISGHTALYWYRQSLGQGLEFLIYFQGNSAPDKSGLPSDRFSAERTGGSVSTLTIQRTQQEDSAVYLCASSPPSYNEQFFGPGTRLTVL.

CDR3 sequence reads: CASKEGLGFVETQYF. CDR3 sequence (DNA): TGCGCCAGCAAGGAGGGGTTGGGTTTTGTAGAGACCCAGTACTTC. V gene TRBV5-1 combines with J gene TRBJ2-5; perhaps TRBD2 as D (6 bases). The CDR3 sequence is 15 residues long. CDR1 SGHRS and CDR2 YFSETQ come from the germline V gene. V shed 6 bases and J shed 4 bases, with 19 bases lying between them.

This clone was observed a single time. The V gene is TRBV6-5, the J gene TRBJ1-1; 7 bases are shared with TRBD1. Germline V lookup: CDR1 MNHEY, CDR2 SVGAGI. This CDR3 region has 15 residues. The V and J ends lost 0 bases and 4 bases, in that order; junction bases with no gene match: 5. The CDR3 spells CASSYSRTGITEAFF. CDR3 DNA sequence: TGTGCCAGCAGTTACTCCCGGACAGGAATCACTGAAGCTTTCTTT.

The CDR3 bases are TGTGCCAGCAGTTTGGCAGGGGGCAGGGGTGGCTACACCTTC. As protein: CASSLAGGRGGYTF. The rearrangement uses TRBV28 and TRBJ1-2; 8 bases agree with TRBD1. Germline loops: CDR1 MDHEN, CDR2 SYDVKM. This CDR3 is 14 amino acids long. The V and J ends lost 3 bases and 7 bases, in that order; junction bases with no gene match: 7.